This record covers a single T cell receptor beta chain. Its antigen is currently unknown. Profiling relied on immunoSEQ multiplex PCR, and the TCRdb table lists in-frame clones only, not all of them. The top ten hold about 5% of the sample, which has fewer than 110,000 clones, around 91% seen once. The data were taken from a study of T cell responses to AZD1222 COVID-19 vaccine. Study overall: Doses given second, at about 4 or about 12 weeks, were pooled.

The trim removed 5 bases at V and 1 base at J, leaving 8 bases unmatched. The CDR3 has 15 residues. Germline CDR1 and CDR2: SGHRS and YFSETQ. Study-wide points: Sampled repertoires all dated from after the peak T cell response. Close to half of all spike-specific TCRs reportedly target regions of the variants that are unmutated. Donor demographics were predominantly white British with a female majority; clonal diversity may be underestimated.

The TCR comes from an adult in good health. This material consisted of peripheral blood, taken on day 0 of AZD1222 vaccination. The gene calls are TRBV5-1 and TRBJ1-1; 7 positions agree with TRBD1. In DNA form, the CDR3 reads TGCGCCAGCAGTCGACAGGGAGGATGGAACACTGAAGCTTTCTTT. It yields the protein CASSRQGGWNTEAFF. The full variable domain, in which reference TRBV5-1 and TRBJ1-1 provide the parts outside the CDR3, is KAGVTQTPRYLIKTRGQQVTLSCSPISGHRSVSWYQQTPGQGLQFLFEYFSETQRNKGNFPGRFSGRQFSNSRSEMNVSTLELGDSALYLCASSRQGGWNTEAFFGQGTRLTVV.